A single T cell receptor beta chain is shown here with its context. This record belongs to a study of graft-versus-host responses after intestinal transplantation. With 5 bases clipped from V and 5 bases from J, the junction kept 3 bases outside the gene matches. Germline V gene data show CDR1 as LNHNV and CDR2 as YYDKDF (reference sequence). The CDR3 has 12 amino acids. Sequencing was performed with immunoSEQ multiplex PCR; in TCRdb, only in-frame clones are kept and a portion is missing. The sample contains 15,000 to 20,000 clones, approximately 89% of which appear only once. This TCR was recovered from a human patient who received an intestinal transplant, so some T cells may come from the graft donor. The specimen comprised PBMCs, sampled approximately 3.5 months after intestinal transplant. This chain connects TRBV15 to TRBJ2-7; 7 bases fit TRBD1. CDR3 in amino acids: CATSLDRDEQYF. CDR3 nucleotide sequence: TGTGCCACCAGCTTAGACAGGGACGAGCAGTACTTC.